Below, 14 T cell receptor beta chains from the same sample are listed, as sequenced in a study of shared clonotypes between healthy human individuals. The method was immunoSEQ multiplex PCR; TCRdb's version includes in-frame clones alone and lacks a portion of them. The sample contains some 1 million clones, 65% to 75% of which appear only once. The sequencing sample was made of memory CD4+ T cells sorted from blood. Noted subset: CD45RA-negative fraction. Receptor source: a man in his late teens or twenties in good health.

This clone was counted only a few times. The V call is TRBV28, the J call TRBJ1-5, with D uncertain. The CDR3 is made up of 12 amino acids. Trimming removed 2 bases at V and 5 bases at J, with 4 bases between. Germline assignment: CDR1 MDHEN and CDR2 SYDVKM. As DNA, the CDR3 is TGTGCCAGCAGTTTACCGTATCAGCCCCAGCATTTT. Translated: CASSLPYQPQHF.

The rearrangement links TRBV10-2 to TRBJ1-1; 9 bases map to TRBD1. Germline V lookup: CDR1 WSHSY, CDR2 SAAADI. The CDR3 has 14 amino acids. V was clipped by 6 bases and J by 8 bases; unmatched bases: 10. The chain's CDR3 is CASRKTGGAPEAFF. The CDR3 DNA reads TGCGCCAGCAGAAAAACAGGGGGCGCCCCCGAAGCTTTCTTT.

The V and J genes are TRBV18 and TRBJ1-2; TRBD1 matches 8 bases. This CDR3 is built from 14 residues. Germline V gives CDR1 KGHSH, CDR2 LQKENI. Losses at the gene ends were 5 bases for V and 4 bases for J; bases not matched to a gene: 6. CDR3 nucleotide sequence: TGTGCCAGCTCATCGGGACAGGCGATCTATGGCTACACCTTC. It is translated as CASSSGQAIYGYTF.

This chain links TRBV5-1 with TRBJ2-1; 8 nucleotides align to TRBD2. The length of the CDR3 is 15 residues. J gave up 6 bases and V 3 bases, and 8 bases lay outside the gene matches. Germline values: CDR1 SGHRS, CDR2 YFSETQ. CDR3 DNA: TGCGCCAGCAGCTCACCGGCTAGCGGGCGCAATGAGCAGTTCTTC. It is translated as CASSSPASGRNEQFF.

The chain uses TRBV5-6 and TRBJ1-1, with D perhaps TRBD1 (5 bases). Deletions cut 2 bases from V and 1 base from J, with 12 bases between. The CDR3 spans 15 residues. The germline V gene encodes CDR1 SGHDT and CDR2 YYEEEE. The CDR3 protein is CASSFGQGGNTEAFF. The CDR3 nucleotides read TGTGCCAGCAGCTTCGGGCAGGGTGGGAACACTGAAGCTTTCTTT.

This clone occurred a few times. CDR3 coding DNA: TGTGCCAGTAGTACTGGGGAATATTGGAGCAATCAGCCCCAGCATTTT. Protein product: CASSTGEYWSNQPQHF. V usage is TRBV19 and J usage is TRBJ1-5; D uncertain. The CDR3 runs to 16 residues. CDR1 and CDR2 from the germline V gene are LNHDA and SQIVND (reference sequence). Between the trimmed V and J ends, which lost 4 bases and 1 base, there was a span of 14 bases.

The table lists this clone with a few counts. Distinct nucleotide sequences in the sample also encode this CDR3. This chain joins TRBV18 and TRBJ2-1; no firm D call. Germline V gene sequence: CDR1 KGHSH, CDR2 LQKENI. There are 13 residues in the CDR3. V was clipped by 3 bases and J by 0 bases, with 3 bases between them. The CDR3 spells CASSPPSYNEQFF. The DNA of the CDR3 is TGTGCCAGCTCACCTCCCTCCTACAATGAGCAGTTCTTC.

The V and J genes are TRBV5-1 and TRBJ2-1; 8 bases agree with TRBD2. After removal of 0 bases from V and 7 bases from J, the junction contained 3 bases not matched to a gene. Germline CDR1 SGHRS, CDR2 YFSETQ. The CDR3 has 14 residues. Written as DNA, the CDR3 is TGCGCCAGCAGCTTGGCGGGAGGGTGGAATGAGCAGTTCTTC. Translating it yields CASSLAGGWNEQFF. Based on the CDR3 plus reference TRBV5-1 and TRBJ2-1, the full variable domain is KAGVTQTPRYLIKTRGQQVTLSCSPISGHRSVSWYQQTPGQGLQFLFEYFSETQRNKGNFPGRFSGRQFSNSRSEMNVSTLELGDSALYLCASSLAGGWNEQFFGPGTRLTVL.

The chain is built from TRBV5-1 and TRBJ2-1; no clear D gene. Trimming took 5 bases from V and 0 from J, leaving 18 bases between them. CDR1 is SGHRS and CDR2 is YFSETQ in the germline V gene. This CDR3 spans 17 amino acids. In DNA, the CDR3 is TGCGCCAGCAGACCCTCCCCAACGGATAGCTCCTACAATGAGCAGTTCTTC. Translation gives CASRPSPTDSSYNEQFF.

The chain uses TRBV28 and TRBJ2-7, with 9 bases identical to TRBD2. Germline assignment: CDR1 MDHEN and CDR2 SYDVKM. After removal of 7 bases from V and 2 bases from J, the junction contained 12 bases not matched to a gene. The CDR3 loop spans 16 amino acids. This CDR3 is CASNELAGFSPYEQYF. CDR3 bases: TGTGCCAGCAATGAACTAGCGGGCTTTAGTCCCTACGAGCAGTACTTC.

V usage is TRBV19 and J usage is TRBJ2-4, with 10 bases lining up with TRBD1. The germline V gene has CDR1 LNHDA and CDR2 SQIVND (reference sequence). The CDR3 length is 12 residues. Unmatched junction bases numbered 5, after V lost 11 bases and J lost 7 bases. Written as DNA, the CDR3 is TGTGCCTCTTGGACAGGGGGGAACATTCAGTACTTC. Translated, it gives CASWTGGNIQYF.

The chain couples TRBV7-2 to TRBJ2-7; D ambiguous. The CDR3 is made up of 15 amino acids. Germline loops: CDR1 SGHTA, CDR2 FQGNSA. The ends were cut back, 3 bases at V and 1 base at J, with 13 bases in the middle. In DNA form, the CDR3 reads TGTGCCAGCAGCTTCTCTAGGGATCGGTCCTACGAGCAGTACTTC. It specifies CASSFSRDRSYEQYF.

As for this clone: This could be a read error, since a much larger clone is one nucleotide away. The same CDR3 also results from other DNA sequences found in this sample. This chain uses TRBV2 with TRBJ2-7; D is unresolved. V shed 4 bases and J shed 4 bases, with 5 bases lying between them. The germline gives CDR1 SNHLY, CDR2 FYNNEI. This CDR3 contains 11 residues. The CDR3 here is CASSGGYEQYF. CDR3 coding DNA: TGTGCCAGCAGTGGGGGTTACGAGCAGTACTTC.

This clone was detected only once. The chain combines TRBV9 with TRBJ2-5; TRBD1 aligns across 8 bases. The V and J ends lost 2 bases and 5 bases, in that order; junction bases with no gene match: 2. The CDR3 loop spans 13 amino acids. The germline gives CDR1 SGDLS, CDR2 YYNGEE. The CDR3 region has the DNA TGTGCCAGCAGCGTGACAGGGGTGGAGACCCAGTACTTC. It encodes CASSVTGVETQYF.